This T cell receptor (beta chain) stems from a study of T cells after yellow fever vaccination. A word on this clonotype: At one end the junction does not follow the germline gene, possibly because of a read error.

One entry per CDR3 protein results from TCRdb running MiXCR on the 5' RACE reads. The sample records hundreds of thousands of distinct CDR3 sequences, 18% being singletons. Sequencing was performed on PBMCs, taken before the yellow fever booster vaccination. This clonotype originated in a man in his late teens or twenties who received the YFV17D yellow fever vaccine.

CDR3 protein: CDSEDRGREQYF. CDR3 coding DNA: TGTGACAGCGAGGACAGGGGTCGCGAGCAGTACTTC. This chain joins TRBV7-9 and TRBJ2-7; 9 bases fit TRBD1. Germline V gene data show CDR1 as SEHNR and CDR2 as FQNEAQ (reference sequence). The CDR3 is made up of 12 amino acids.